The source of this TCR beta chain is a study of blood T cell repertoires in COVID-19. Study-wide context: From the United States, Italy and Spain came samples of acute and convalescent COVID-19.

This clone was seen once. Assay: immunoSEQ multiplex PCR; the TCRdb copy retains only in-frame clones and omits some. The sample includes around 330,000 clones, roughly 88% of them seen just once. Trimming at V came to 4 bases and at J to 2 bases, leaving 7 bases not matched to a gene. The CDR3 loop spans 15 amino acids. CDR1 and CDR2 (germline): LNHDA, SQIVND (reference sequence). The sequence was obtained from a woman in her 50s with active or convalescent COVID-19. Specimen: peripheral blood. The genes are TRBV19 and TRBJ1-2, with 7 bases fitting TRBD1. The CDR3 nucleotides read TGTGCCAGTAGTACCCGACAGGGCCGGAACTATGGCTACACCTTC. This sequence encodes CASSTRQGRNYGYTF. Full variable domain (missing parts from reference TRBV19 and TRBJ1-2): DGGITQSPKYLFRKEGQNVTLSCEQNLNHDAMYWYRQDPGQGLRLIYYSQIVNDFQKGDIAEGYSVSREKKESFPLTVTSAQKNPTAFYLCASSTRQGRNYGYTFGSGTRLTVV.